The 4 T cell receptor beta chains presented below share a single source sample, sequenced in a study of beta chain features in type 1 diabetes (dated by TCRdb to between 2017 and 2018). The study at large found these results: A moderate but significant shortening of TCRB CDR3 length was observed in type 1 diabetes patients in all four CD4+ subsets.

Preparation of the library involved the immunoSEQ multiplex PCR assay. All of the isolated RNA was reverse transcribed with the High Capacity cDNA Reverse Transcription Kit, so expressed TCRB transcripts were sequenced. The table comes from immuneACCESS by way of TCRdb, which keeps in-frame sequences with V and J called. Part of the clones is missing from these tables; in studies checked, under half for an unresolved V gene and the rest for unknown reasons. The sample yields fewer than 110,000 clones; 25% to 35% were counted once. The top ten hold 0.53% of the sample. Which antigens these TCRs recognize remains unknown. The source material was central memory CD4+ T cells from blood. The source of these receptors is a woman younger than 35 with type 1 diabetes.

This sequence joins TRBV5-1 and TRBJ2-5; no clear D. The CDR3 is made up of 12 amino acids. V was shortened by 1 base and J by 5 bases, with 6 bases between the two germline ends. CDR1 is SGHRS and CDR2 is YFSETQ in the germline V gene. The CDR3 is CASSLSWETQYF. In DNA, the CDR3 is TGCGCCAGCAGCTTGAGCTGGGAGACCCAGTACTTC.

The rearrangement links TRBV5-4 to TRBJ1-4, with no clear D. V lost 4 bases and J 5 bases, leaving 6 bases between the germline ends. CDR1 is SGHNT and CDR2 is YYREEE in the germline V gene (reference sequence). The CDR3 length is 12 residues. The CDR3 is CASSQENEKLFF. The CDR3 DNA sequence: TGTGCCAGCAGCCAAGAGAATGAAAAACTGTTTTTT.

As DNA, the CDR3 is TGTGCCAGTAGTACTGTTAGCGGCGACTTCACCGGGGAGCTGTTTTTT. It encodes CASSTVSGDFTGELFF. J is TRBJ2-2 and V is TRBV19; tentatively, D is TRBD2 (6 bases). This CDR3 is 16 amino acids long. The germline V gene has CDR1 LNHDA and CDR2 SQIVND (reference sequence). The V end was cut by 4 bases, the J end by 4 bases, with 16 bases between.

This clone was found a few times. This chain uses TRBV19 with TRBJ2-3; maybe TRBD1 (6 bases). Germline CDR1 LNHDA, CDR2 SQIVND (reference sequence). This CDR3 has 13 amino acids. The germline V and J ends were trimmed by 7 bases and 1 base, with 9 bases remaining between them. In DNA, the CDR3 is TGTGCCAGTACGACAGGTCGCACAGATACGCAGTATTTT. As protein: CASTTGRTDTQYF.